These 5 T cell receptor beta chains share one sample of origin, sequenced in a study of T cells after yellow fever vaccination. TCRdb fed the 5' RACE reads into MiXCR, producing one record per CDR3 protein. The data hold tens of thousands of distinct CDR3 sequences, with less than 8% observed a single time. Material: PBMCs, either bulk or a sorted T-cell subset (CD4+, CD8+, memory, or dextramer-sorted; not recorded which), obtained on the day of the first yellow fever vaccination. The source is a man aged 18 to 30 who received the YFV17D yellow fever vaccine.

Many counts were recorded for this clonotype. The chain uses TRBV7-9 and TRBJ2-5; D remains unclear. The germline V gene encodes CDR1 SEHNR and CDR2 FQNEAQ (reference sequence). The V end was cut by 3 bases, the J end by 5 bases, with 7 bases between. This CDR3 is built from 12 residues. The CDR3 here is CASSLVGETQYF. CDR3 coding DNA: TGTGCCAGCAGCTTGGTGGGGGAGACCCAGTACTTC.

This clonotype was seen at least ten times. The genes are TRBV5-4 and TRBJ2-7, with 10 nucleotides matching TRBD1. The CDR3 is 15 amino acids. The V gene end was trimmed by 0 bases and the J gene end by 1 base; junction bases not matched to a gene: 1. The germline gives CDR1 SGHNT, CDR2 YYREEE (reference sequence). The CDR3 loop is CASSLVGQGSYEQYF. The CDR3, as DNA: TGTGCCAGCAGCTTGGTGGGACAGGGGTCCTACGAGCAGTACTTC.

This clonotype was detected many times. The CDR3 coding sequence is TGCAGCGTCGGAGCGACAGGGGACCCTAACTATGGCTACACCTTC. This codes for CSVGATGDPNYGYTF. The chain joins TRBV29-1 to TRBJ1-2; 8 nucleotides align to TRBD1. V dropped 6 bases and J dropped 0; count of bases not matched to a gene: 9. CDR1 is SQVTM and CDR2 is ANQGSEA in the germline V gene. This CDR3 is 15 amino acids long.

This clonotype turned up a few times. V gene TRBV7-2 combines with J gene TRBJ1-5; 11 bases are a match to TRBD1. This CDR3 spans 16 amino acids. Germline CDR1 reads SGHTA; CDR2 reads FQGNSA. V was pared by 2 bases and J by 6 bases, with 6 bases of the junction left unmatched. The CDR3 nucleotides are TGTGCCAGCAGCTTAAATGGACAGGGGGCCTTTCAGCCCCAGCATTTT. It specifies CASSLNGQGAFQPQHF.

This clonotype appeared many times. Here the CDR3 reads CSARHRGRSLTEAFF. DNA of the CDR3: TGCAGTGCGCGCCACAGGGGACGCTCACTCACTGAAGCTTTCTTT. V is TRBV20-1 and J is TRBJ1-1, with 7 nucleotides matching TRBD1. This CDR3 contains 15 residues. Germline CDR1 is DFQATT and CDR2 is SNEGSKA (reference sequence). The V gene end was trimmed by 6 bases and the J gene end by 4 bases; junction bases not matched to a gene: 14.